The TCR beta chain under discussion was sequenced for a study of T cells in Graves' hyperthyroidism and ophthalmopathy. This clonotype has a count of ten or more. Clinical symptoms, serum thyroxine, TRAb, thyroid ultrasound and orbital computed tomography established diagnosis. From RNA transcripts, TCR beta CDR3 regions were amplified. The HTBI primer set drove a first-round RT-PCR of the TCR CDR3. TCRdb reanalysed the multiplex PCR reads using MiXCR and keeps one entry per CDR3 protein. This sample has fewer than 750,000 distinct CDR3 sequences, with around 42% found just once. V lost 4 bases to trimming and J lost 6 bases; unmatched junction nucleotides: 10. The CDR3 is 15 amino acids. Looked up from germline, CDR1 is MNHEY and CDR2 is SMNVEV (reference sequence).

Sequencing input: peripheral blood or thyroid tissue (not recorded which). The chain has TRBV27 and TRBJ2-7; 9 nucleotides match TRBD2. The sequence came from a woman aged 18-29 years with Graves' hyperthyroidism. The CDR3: CASSWRAGGIAEQYF. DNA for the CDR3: TGTGCCAGCAGTTGGCGGGCGGGAGGGATCGCCGAGCAGTACTTC.